Each of the 31 T cell receptor beta chains below was sequenced from the same sample in a study of cytomegalovirus exposure and HLA in healthy donors. Sequencing was performed with immunoSEQ multiplex PCR; in TCRdb, only in-frame clones are kept and a portion is missing. The repertoire holds 150,000 or so clones, around 82% seen once, with around 9.6% in the top ten. Sequencing input: PBMCs. These receptors were obtained from a man aged 30 to 45 in good health and CMV-seropositive.

The genes are TRBV5-4 and TRBJ2-7; D unclear. V gave up 4 bases and J gave up 2 bases, with 10 bases separating them. Per the germline V gene, CDR1 is SGHNT and CDR2 is YYREEE (reference sequence). The CDR3 covers 13 residues. CDR3 protein: CASSTTNAYEQYF. In DNA form, the CDR3 reads TGTGCCAGCAGCACGACAAATGCCTACGAGCAGTACTTC.

The chain employs TRBV5-6 and TRBJ2-4; tentatively, D is TRBD2 (6 bases). CDR3 length: 15 amino acids. Germline V CDR1 and CDR2: SGHDT, YYEEEE. The V and J ends lost 1 base and 8 bases respectively, with 16 bases between them. CDR3: CASSLNSGGKDIQYF. The CDR3 nucleotides are TGTGCCAGCAGCTTGAACTCCGGGGGTAAGGACATTCAGTACTTC. Drawing the rest from reference TRBV5-6 and TRBJ2-4, the complete variable domain is DAGVTQSPTHLIKTRGQQVTLRCSPKSGHDTVSWYQQALGQGPQFIFQYYEEEERQRGNFPDRFSGHQFPNYSSELNVNALLLGDSALYLCASSLNSGGKDIQYFGAGTRLSVL.

The V gene is TRBV7-9, the J gene TRBJ2-2; 8 nucleotides line up with TRBD1. Germline V gene sequence: CDR1 SEHNR, CDR2 FQNEAQ (reference sequence). CDR3 length equals 15 residues. Trimming took 3 bases from V and 0 from J; bases not matched to a gene: 0. The CDR3 nucleotides read TGTGCCAGCAGCTTCAGGGGGCCGAACACCGGGGAGCTGTTTTTT. It specifies CASSFRGPNTGELFF.

The V and J genes are TRBV16 and TRBJ2-5; 10 bases are shared with TRBD1. Germline V lookup: CDR1 KGHSY, CDR2 FQNENV. The CDR3 is made up of 17 amino acids. Trimming cost V 3 bases and J 5 bases; bases outside gene matches: 12. The chain's CDR3 is CASSQDPGQGFYETQYF. In DNA form, the CDR3 reads TGTGCCAGCAGCCAGGATCCGGGACAGGGGTTTTACGAGACCCAGTACTTC.

CDR3 DNA sequence: TGCGCCAGCAGCTTGTCGTTGGGGCAAGACGAGACCCAGTACTTC. It codes for CASSLSLGQDETQYF. V is TRBV5-1 and J is TRBJ2-5, with TRBD1 as a possible D gene (5 bases). The CDR3 is 15 residues long. The ends were cut back, 1 base at V and 5 bases at J, with 15 bases in the middle. Germline values: CDR1 SGHRS, CDR2 YFSETQ.

The V call is TRBV28, the J call TRBJ2-5; D is uncertain. Germline CDR1 MDHEN, CDR2 SYDVKM. CDR3 length equals 12 residues. Trimming stripped 3 bases from V and 5 bases from J, with 7 bases between. The CDR3 reads CASSLFQETQYF. Here the CDR3 DNA reads TGTGCCAGCAGTTTGTTTCAGGAGACCCAGTACTTC.

The CDR3 bases are TGTGCCAGCAGCTTAAAAAGCGGGTGGGCAGATACGCAGTATTTT. It encodes CASSLKSGWADTQYF. V gene TRBV7-6 combines with J gene TRBJ2-3, with a tentative D call TRBD2 (6 bases). Germline V CDR1 and CDR2: SGHVS, FNYEAQ. V lost 2 bases and J lost 4, with 13 bases in between. CDR3 length: 15 residues.

The DNA for the CDR3 is TGTGCCAGCAGTTACCCCCTGGCGACAGGGGGGAATGGCTACACCTTC. Its protein product is CASSYPLATGGNGYTF. The chain employs TRBV6-6 and TRBJ1-2, with 9 nucleotides matching TRBD1. There are 16 residues in the CDR3. With V trimmed by 2 bases and J by 6 bases, 10 bases remained unmatched. Germline-derived CDR1 and CDR2 are MNHNY and SVGAGI (reference sequence).

J is TRBJ2-7 and V is TRBV5-4; the D gene is possibly TRBD2 (6 bases). Trimming left V 1 base short and J 3 bases short, with 17 bases between. There are 16 residues in the CDR3. In germline, CDR1 is SGHNT, CDR2 YYREEE (reference sequence). CDR3 nucleotides: TGTGCCAGCAGCTTGTGGAGGGAACAACCCGACTACGAGCAGTACTTC. This gives the protein CASSLWREQPDYEQYF.

This clone turned up a few times. The chain has TRBV6-1 and TRBJ2-1; 13 positions match TRBD2. The CDR3 has 15 amino acids. With 1 base clipped from V and 6 bases from J, the junction kept 0 bases outside the gene matches. Germline V gene sequence: CDR1 MNHNS, CDR2 SASEGT. Written as DNA, the CDR3 is TGTGCCAGCAGTGAAGGGACTAGCGGGAGCAATGAGCAGTTCTTC. The encoded protein is CASSEGTSGSNEQFF.

The chain combines TRBV2 with TRBJ2-1; TRBD1 matches at 8 bases. Germline CDR1 SNHLY, CDR2 FYNNEI. This CDR3 spans 13 amino acids. The V segment lost 7 bases and the J segment 6 bases; nucleotides outside the gene matches: 5. The CDR3 nucleotides read TGTGCCAGCACCAGGGGGCCGGGCAATGAGCAGTTCTTC. This gives the protein CASTRGPGNEQFF.

The rearrangement uses TRBV9 and TRBJ2-3; D might be TRBD1 (6 bases). V lost 0 bases to trimming and J lost 1 base, with 12 bases between them. The CDR3 covers 16 residues. Germline V gives CDR1 SGDLS, CDR2 YYNGEE. The CDR3 DNA sequence: TGTGCCAGCAGCGTAGTAGGAAACAGGGGCACAGATACGCAGTATTTT. This translates into CASSVVGNRGTDTQYF.

The J gene is TRBJ1-5, the V gene TRBV4-1; a possible D gene is TRBD1 (5 bases). The V gene lost 2 bases and the J gene lost 3 bases, with 8 bases spanning the gap. The CDR3 has 14 residues. From germline, CDR1 is MGHRA and CDR2 YSYEKL. CDR3 nucleotide sequence: TGCGCCAGCAGCCAACAGGGAACCAATCAGCCCCAGCATTTT. This sequence encodes CASSQQGTNQPQHF.

This clone was seen only a few times. The CDR3 nucleotides are TGTGCCTGGGAGATACAGCAAAACACTGAAGCTTTCTTT. Translated: CAWEIQQNTEAFF. The chain is built from TRBV30 and TRBJ1-1; D is uncertain. Per the germline V gene, CDR1 is GTSNPN and CDR2 is SVGIG (reference sequence). Trimming stripped 5 bases from V and 2 bases from J, with 12 bases between. This CDR3 is built from 13 residues. Drawing the rest from reference TRBV30 and TRBJ1-1, the complete variable domain is SQTIHQWPATLVQPVGSPLSLECTVEGTSNPNLYWYRQAAGRGLQLLFYSVGIGQISSEVPQNLSASRPQDRQFILSSKKLLLSDSGFYLCAWEIQQNTEAFFGQGTRLTVV.

The chain combines TRBV4-1 with TRBJ2-5, with D perhaps TRBD2 (5 bases). Germline-derived CDR1 and CDR2 are MGHRA and YSYEKL. The CDR3 consists of 15 residues. The V gene lost 3 bases and the J gene lost 1 base, with 12 bases spanning the gap. CDR3 residues: CASSQELVSQETQYF. DNA for the CDR3: TGCGCCAGCAGCCAGGAACTAGTTTCCCAAGAGACCCAGTACTTC.

The CDR3 region has the DNA TGTGCCAGCAGCGTAACTAGCGGGGAAATATACAATGAGCAGTTCTTC. This gives the protein CASSVTSGEIYNEQFF. J is TRBJ2-1 and V is TRBV9, with 10 bases lining up with TRBD2. Germline values: CDR1 SGDLS, CDR2 YYNGEE. The CDR3 loop spans 16 amino acids. J gave up 4 bases and V 1 base, and 5 bases lay outside the gene matches.

The rearrangement joins TRBV7-2 to TRBJ2-5; 10 bases are a match to TRBD2. The CDR3 totals 16 residues. Germline V lookup: CDR1 SGHTA, CDR2 FQGNSA. Trimming took 5 bases from V and 5 from J; bases not matched to a gene: 11. This chain's CDR3 is CASSERGGSFGETQYF. The CDR3 DNA sequence: TGTGCCAGCAGCGAGCGGGGGGGCTCTTTTGGCGAGACCCAGTACTTC.

This chain joins TRBV7-2 and TRBJ2-1; D possibly corresponds to TRBD2 (5 bases). Germline CDR1 and CDR2: SGHTA and FQGNSA. The CDR3 extends over 13 amino acids. Trimming cost V 1 base and J 9 bases, with 10 bases left between them. CDR3 residues: CASSLVWAGEQFF. The CDR3 DNA sequence: TGTGCCAGCAGCTTAGTTTGGGCGGGTGAGCAGTTCTTC. Full variable domain (remainder filled in from reference TRBV7-2 and TRBJ2-1): GAGVSQSPSNKVTEKGKDVELRCDPISGHTALYWYRQSLGQGLEFLIYFQGNSAPDKSGLPSDRFSAERTGGSVSTLTIQRTQQEDSAVYLCASSLVWAGEQFFGPGTRLTVL.

The chain recombines TRBV30 with TRBJ1-5; D perhaps matches TRBD1 (5 bases). V gave up 0 bases and J gave up 5 bases, with 8 bases separating them. This CDR3 spans 13 amino acids. The germline gives CDR1 GTSNPN, CDR2 SVGIG (reference sequence). CDR3 in DNA: TGTGCCTGGAGTGTGGAAGGGGATCAGCCCCAGCATTTT. It yields the protein CAWSVEGDQPQHF.

CDR3 nucleotide sequence: TGTGCCAGCACCCGCCGCCTAGCGGGGGGGCCCAATGAGCAGTTCTTC. Translation: CASTRRLAGGPNEQFF. The V gene is TRBV7-8, the J gene TRBJ2-1; TRBD2 matches at 12 bases. There are 16 residues in the CDR3. Germline V lookup: CDR1 SGHVS, CDR2 FQNEAQ. V shed 7 bases, J shed 6 bases, and the junction held 10 bases outside the gene matches.

The chain uses TRBV9 and TRBJ2-6; D unclear. CDR1 SGDLS and CDR2 YYNGEE come from the germline V gene. The V end was cut by 0 bases, the J end by 0 bases, with 7 bases between. The CDR3 is made up of 16 amino acids. The CDR3 sequence is CASSVGRVSGANVLTF. CDR3 coding DNA: TGTGCCAGCAGCGTAGGAAGAGTCTCTGGGGCCAACGTCCTGACTTTC.

This sequence joins TRBV10-1 and TRBJ1-2; 7 bases match TRBD1. This CDR3 spans 13 amino acids. Germline V gives CDR1 WNHNN, CDR2 SYGVQD (reference sequence). With 0 bases clipped from V and 5 bases from J, the junction kept 0 bases outside the gene matches. The CDR3 here is CASSESTGYGYTF. The CDR3 DNA reads as TGCGCCAGCAGTGAGTCGACAGGGTATGGCTACACCTTC.

This chain joins TRBV27 and TRBJ2-7; 8 bases are shared with TRBD2. There are 17 residues in the CDR3. In germline, CDR1 is MNHEY, CDR2 SMNVEV (reference sequence). Trimming removed 6 bases from V and 2 bases from J; junction bases left unmatched: 15. CDR3 protein: CASSTFYISGSTYEQYF. CDR3 nucleotide sequence: TGTGCCAGCAGCACCTTTTATATCAGCGGGAGTACCTACGAGCAGTACTTC.

The chain employs TRBV18 and TRBJ2-1; D ambiguous. CDR1 and CDR2 (germline): KGHSH, LQKENI. V was cut by 3 bases and J by 3 bases, with 6 bases left in between. CDR3 length: 13 amino acids. This chain's CDR3 is CASSPGNYNEQFF. The CDR3 nucleotides read TGTGCCAGCTCACCTGGCAACTACAATGAGCAGTTCTTC.

The chain has TRBV27 and TRBJ2-2, with D possibly TRBD2 on 5 matching bases. This CDR3 comprises 15 residues. Deletions cut 2 bases from V and 6 bases from J, with 13 bases between. CDR1 is MNHEY, CDR2 SMNVEV, per germline (reference sequence). The DNA for the CDR3 is TGTGCCAGCAGTTTAGGGCCGGGGTCCCCCGGGGAGCTGTTTTTT. Translating it yields CASSLGPGSPGELFF.

In DNA form, the CDR3 reads TGCGCCAGCAGCTGGACTAGCGGGAGCTACGAGCAGTACTTC. Its protein is CASSWTSGSYEQYF. The chain links TRBV5-1 to TRBJ2-7; 13 bases align to TRBD2. CDR3 length: 14 amino acids. The junction had 0 bases not matched to a gene; V was cut back by 3 bases and J by 3 bases. Germline V gene lookup returns CDR1 SGHRS and CDR2 YFSETQ.

The chain recombines TRBV7-9 with TRBJ2-4; 8 bases fit TRBD2. The CDR3 is 14 amino acids. Unmatched junction bases numbered 8, after V lost 6 bases and J lost 7 bases. Germline CDR1 and CDR2: SEHNR and FQNEAQ (reference sequence). DNA for the CDR3: TGTGCCAGCAGTTCCGACCAGCGGGGGAACATTCAGTACTTC. Amino acid sequence: CASSSDQRGNIQYF.

This chain connects TRBV28 to TRBJ1-5, with 9 positions matching TRBD1. With V trimmed by 10 bases and J by 7 bases, 14 bases remained unmatched. The CDR3 is made up of 15 amino acids. Looked up from germline, CDR1 is MDHEN and CDR2 is SYDVKM. CDR3 sequence (DNA): TGTGCCACTACAGGGGGCGCTACACATACCCAGCCCCAGCATTTT. As protein: CATTGGATHTQPQHF. Looking up the rest from reference TRBV28 and TRBJ1-5 gives the full variable domain: DVKVTQSSRYLVKRTGEKVFLECVQDMDHENMFWYRQDPGLGLRLIYFSYDVKMKEKGDIPEGYSVSREKKERFSLILESASTNQTSMYLCATTGGATHTQPQHFGDGTRLSIL.

This clone showed up just once. The rearrangement uses TRBV11-2 and TRBJ2-7; D remains ambiguous. Germline CDR1 SGHAT, CDR2 FQNNGV. The CDR3 length is 15 residues. V shed 0 bases and J shed 1 base, with 10 bases lying between them. CDR3 loop: CASSLESSSSYEQYF. In nucleotides, the CDR3 is TGTGCCAGCAGCTTAGAAAGCTCTAGTTCCTACGAGCAGTACTTC. The full variable domain, rest sourced from reference TRBV11-2 and TRBJ2-7, is EAGVAQSPRYKIIEKRQSVAFWCNPISGHATLYWYQQILGQGPKLLIQFQNNGVVDDSQLPKDRFSAERLKGVDSTLKIQPAKLEDSAVYLCASSLESSSSYEQYFGPGTRLTVT.

This clone was observed a handful of times. The V call is TRBV30, the J call TRBJ1-1; D uncertain. The V end lost 6 bases, the J end lost 1 base, and 18 bases lay between the germline ends. The CDR3 sequence is 15 residues long. CDR1 is GTSNPN, CDR2 SVGIG, per germline (reference sequence). CDR3 residues: CACPPRARGNTEAFF. The CDR3 bases are TGTGCCTGCCCCCCTCGGGCGCGGGGGAACACTGAAGCTTTCTTT. Using reference TRBV30 and TRBJ1-1 for the parts outside the CDR3, the full variable domain is SQTIHQWPATLVQPVGSPLSLECTVEGTSNPNLYWYRQAAGRGLQLLFYSVGIGQISSEVPQNLSASRPQDRQFILSSKKLLLSDSGFYLCACPPRARGNTEAFFGQGTRLTVV.

This chain uses TRBV11-1 with TRBJ2-1; no clear D. Trimming took off 0 bases at V and 5 bases at J, with 11 bases between the two ends. This CDR3 is built from 15 residues. From germline, CDR1 is SGHAT and CDR2 FQDESV (reference sequence). The CDR3 coding sequence is TGTGCCAGCAGCTTAGCTGGCAGGTGGAACAATGAGCAGTTCTTC. It specifies CASSLAGRWNNEQFF.